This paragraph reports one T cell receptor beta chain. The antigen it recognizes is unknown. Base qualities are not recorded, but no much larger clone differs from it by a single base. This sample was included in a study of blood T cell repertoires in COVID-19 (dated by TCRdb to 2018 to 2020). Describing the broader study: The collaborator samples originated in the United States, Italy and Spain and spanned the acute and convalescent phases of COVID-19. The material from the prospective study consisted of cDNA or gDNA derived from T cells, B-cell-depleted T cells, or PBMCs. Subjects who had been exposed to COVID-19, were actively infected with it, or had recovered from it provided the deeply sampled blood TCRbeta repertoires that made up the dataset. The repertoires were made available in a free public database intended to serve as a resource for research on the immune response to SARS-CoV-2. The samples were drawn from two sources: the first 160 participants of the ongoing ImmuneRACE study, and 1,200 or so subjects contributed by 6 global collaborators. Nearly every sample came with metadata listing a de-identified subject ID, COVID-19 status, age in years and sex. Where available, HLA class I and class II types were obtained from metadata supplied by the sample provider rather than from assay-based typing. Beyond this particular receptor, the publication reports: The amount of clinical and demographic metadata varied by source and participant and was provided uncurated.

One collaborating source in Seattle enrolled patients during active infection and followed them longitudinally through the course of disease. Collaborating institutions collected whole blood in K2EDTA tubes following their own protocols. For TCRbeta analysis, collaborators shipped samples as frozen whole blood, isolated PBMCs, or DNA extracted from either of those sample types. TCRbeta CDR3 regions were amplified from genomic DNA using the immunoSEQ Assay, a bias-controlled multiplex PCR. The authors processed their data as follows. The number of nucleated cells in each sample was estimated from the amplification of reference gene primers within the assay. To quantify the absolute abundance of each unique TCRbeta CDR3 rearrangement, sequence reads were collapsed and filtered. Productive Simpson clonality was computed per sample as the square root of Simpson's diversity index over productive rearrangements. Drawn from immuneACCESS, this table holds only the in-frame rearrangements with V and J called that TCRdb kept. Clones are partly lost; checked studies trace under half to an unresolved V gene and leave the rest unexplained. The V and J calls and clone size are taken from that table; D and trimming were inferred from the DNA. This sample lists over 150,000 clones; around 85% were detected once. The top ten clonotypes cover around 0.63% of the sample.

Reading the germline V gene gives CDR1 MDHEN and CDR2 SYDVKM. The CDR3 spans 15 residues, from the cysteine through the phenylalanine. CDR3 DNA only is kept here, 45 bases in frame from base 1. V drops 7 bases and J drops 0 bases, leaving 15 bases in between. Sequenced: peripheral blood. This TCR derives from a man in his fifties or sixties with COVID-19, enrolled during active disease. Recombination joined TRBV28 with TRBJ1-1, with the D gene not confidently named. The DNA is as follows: TGTGCCAGCAATGGTCGGTTCAGGATGAACACTGAAGCTTTCTTT. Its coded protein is CASNGRFRMNTEAFF.